The text below deals with one T cell receptor beta chain. The PCR had 60 Vbeta and 13 Jbeta primers. Sequenced by immunoSEQ multiplex PCR; TCRdb stores in-frame clones only, minus some. The sample contains some 62,000 clones, around 87% of which appear only once. The data are from a study of cytomegalovirus exposure and HLA in healthy donors. The V gene end was trimmed by 5 bases and the J gene end by 7 bases; junction bases not matched to a gene: 14. This CDR3 comprises 16 residues. Germline V gives CDR1 SGHVS, CDR2 FQNEAQ. The TCR comes from a young man in good health and CMV-seronegative. The chain is built from TRBV7-8 and TRBJ1-5, with TRBD1 matching 7 bases. Sequencing was carried out using PBMCs. CDR3: CASSIHMTGNGQPQHF. DNA of the CDR3: TGTGCCAGCAGCATACATATGACAGGGAACGGCCAGCCCCAGCATTTT.